The clone carrying this T cell receptor beta chain was detected only a few times. The CDR3 length is 15 residues. The germline CDR1 and CDR2 sequences are LNHDA and SQIVND (reference sequence). V lost 6 bases, J lost 4 bases, and 9 bases stayed unmatched. These data come from a study of Ad26.COV2.S vaccination and SARS-CoV-2 variants. At the level of the study: Administration of Ad26.COV2.S was intramuscular, either once or twice 56 days apart.

Sequencing used immunoSEQ multiplex PCR; TCRdb keeps in-frame clones, though not all of them. The table includes about 680,000 clones, more than 80% detected once. Sample treatment: around 19 received Ad26.COV2.S at low or high dose, single or two shots; roughly five received placebo; per-sample allocation not given. Each sample was drawn 63 days after the first injection (of vaccine or placebo). This sequence was found in a person aged 18-65 years who received the Ad26.COV2.S COVID-19 vaccine or a placebo. The sequenced sample was peripheral blood, obtained in a trial of Ad26.COV2.S vaccine versus placebo. The chain couples TRBV19 to TRBJ1-5; TRBD1 matches at 7 bases. As DNA, the CDR3 is TGTGCCAGTAGCCGGGACAGCCTAGAGAATCAGCCCCAGCATTTT. It encodes CASSRDSLENQPQHF.